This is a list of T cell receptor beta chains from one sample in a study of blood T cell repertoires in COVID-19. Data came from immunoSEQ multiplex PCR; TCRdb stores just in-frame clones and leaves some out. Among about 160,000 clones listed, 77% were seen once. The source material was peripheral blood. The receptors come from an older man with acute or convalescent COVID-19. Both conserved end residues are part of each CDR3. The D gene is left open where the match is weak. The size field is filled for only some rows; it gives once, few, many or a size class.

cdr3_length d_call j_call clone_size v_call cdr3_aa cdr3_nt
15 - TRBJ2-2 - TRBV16 CASSLMGKNTGELFF TGTGCCAGCAGCCTAATGGGCAAGAACACCGGGGAGCTGTTTTTT
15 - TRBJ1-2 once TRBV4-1 CASSQDLSRVYGYTF TGCGCCAGCAGCCAAGATCTTTCCAGGGTCTATGGCTACACCTTC
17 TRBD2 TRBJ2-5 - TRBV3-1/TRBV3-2 CASSQGGTSGGQETQYF TGTGCCAGCAGCCAAGGAGGCACTAGCGGTGGCCAAGAGACCCAGTACTTC
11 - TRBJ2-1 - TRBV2 CASSFYNEQFF TGTGCCAGCAGCTTCTACAATGAGCAGTTCTTC
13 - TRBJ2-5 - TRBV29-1 CSVEVTDQETQYF TGCAGCGTTGAAGTAACGGACCAAGAGACCCAGTACTTC
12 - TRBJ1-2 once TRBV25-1 CASSDGPYGYTF TGTGCCAGCAGTGATGGCCCGTATGGCTACACCTTC
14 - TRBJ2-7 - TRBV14 CASSQMPSVYEQYF TGTGCCAGCAGCCAGATGCCCAGCGTCTACGAGCAGTACTTC
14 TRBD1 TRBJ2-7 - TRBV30 CAFQLTGVTGEQYF TGTGCCTTCCAATTGACAGGGGTGACGGGGGAGCAGTACTTC
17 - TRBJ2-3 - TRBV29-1 CSVLANPLQESTDTQYF TGCAGCGTCTTAGCGAATCCCCTCCAGGAAAGCACAGATACGCAGTATTTT
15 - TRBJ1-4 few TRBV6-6 CASIDQRSQGEKLFF TGTGCCAGCATTGACCAGCGTTCCCAGGGAGAAAAACTGTTTTTT
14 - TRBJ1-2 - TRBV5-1 CASSLAGPGGGYTF TGCGCCAGCAGCTTGGCAGGGCCTGGTGGTGGCTACACCTTC
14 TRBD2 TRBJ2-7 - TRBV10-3 CAISENRLAGGQYF TGTGCCATCAGTGAGAACCGACTAGCGGGGGGGCAGTACTTC
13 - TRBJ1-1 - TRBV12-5 CASGLQGNTEAFF TGTGCTAGTGGTTTACAGGGGAACACTGAAGCTTTCTTT
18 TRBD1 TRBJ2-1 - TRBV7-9 CASSSGQGWAQTYNEQFF TGTGCCAGCAGCTCGGGACAGGGGTGGGCGCAGACCTACAATGAGCAGTTCTTC
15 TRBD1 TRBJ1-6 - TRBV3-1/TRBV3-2 CASSQALAGGSPLHF TGTGCCAGCAGCCAAGCATTGGCAGGGGGCTCACCCCTCCACTTT
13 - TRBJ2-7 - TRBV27 CASSFLGSHEQYF TGTGCCAGCAGTTTCTTAGGGAGCCACGAGCAGTACTTC
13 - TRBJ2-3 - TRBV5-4 CASSLISGDTQYF TGTGCCAGCAGCTTGATCAGCGGAGATACGCAGTATTTT
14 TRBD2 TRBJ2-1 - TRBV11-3 CASSQWGLAGEQFF TGTGCCAGCAGCCAGTGGGGACTAGCGGGAGAGCAGTTCTTC
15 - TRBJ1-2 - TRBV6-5 CASSYSERPVNGYTF TGTGCCAGCAGTTACTCGGAGCGGCCGGTAAATGGCTACACCTTC
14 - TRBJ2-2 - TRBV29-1 CSVKLAANTGELFF TGCAGCGTTAAGCTTGCTGCGAACACCGGGGAGCTGTTTTTT
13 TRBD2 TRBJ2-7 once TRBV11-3 CASSSGLAGGGYF TGTGCCAGCAGCTCCGGACTAGCGGGAGGGGGTTACTTC
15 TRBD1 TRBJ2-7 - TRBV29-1 CSVVDGTGVTYEQYF TGCAGCGTTGTGGACGGGACAGGGGTAACCTACGAGCAGTACTTC
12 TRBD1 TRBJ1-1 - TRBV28 CASSLTGGEAFF TGTGCCAGCAGTTTGACAGGGGGCGAAGCTTTCTTT
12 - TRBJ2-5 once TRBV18 CASSPRGETQYF TGTGCCAGCTCACCCCGGGGGGAGACCCAGTACTTC
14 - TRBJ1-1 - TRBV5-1 CASSLRDTNTEAFF TGCGCCAGCAGCTTAAGAGACACAAACACTGAAGCTTTCTTT
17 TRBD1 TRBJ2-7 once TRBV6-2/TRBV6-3 CASSTGGTLSSVYEQYF TGTGCCAGCAGCACAGGGGGCACCCTCTCTTCGGTTTACGAGCAGTACTTC
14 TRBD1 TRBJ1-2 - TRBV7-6 CASSLGQANYGYTF TGTGCCAGCAGCCTAGGACAGGCGAACTATGGCTACACCTTC
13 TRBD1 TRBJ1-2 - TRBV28 CASLSGTGYGYTF TGTGCCAGCCTCTCCGGGACAGGGTATGGCTACACCTTC
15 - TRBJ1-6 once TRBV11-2 CASSLVVQGNSPLHF TGTGCCAGCAGCTTAGTGGTACAGGGCAATTCACCCCTCCACTTT
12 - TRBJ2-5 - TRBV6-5 CASSWDIGTQYF TGTGCCAGCTCCTGGGACATCGGGACCCAGTACTTC
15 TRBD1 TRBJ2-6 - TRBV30 CAWSPQGPGANVLTF TGTGCCTGGAGTCCACAGGGGCCTGGGGCCAACGTCCTGACTTTC
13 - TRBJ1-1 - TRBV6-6 CASNKQGNTEAFF TGTGCCAGCAATAAACAGGGGAACACTGAAGCTTTCTTT
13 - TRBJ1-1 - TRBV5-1 CASSLVRGLEAFF TGCGCCAGCAGCTTGGTTCGAGGGCTTGAAGCTTTCTTT
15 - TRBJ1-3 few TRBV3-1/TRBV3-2 CASSRTGSSGNTIYF TGTGCCAGCAGCCGGACGGGGAGCTCTGGAAACACCATATATTTT
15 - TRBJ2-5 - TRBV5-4 CASSSDQGLQETQYF TGTGCCAGCAGCTCCGATCAGGGCCTCCAAGAGACCCAGTACTTC
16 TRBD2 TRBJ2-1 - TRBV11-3 CASSPAGTSATNEQFF TGTGCCAGCAGCCCGGCCGGAACTAGCGCCACCAATGAGCAGTTCTTC
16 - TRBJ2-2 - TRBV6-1 CASSVGLAGNTGELFF TGTGCCAGCAGTGTGGGCCTAGCAGGGAACACCGGGGAGCTGTTTTTT
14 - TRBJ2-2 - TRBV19 CASSKQDNTGELFF TGTGCCAGTAGTAAACAGGATAACACCGGGGAGCTGTTTTTT
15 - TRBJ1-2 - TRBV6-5 CASSYRGAANYGYTF TGTGCCAGCAGTTACCGGGGTGCGGCTAACTATGGCTACACCTTC
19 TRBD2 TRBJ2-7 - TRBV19 CASSPYSLSLAGASYEQYF TGTGCCAGTAGTCCATACTCCCTCTCACTAGCGGGGGCCTCCTACGAGCAGTACTTC
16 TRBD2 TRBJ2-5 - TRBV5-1 CASSLQVAGGLETQYF TGCGCCAGCAGCTTGCAGGTAGCGGGGGGGCTGGAGACCCAGTACTTC
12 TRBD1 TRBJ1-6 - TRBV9 CASSKDREVLHF TGTGCCAGCAGCAAGGACAGGGAGGTCCTCCACTTT
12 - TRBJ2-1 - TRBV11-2 CASSPIDNEQFF TGTGCCAGCAGCCCCATTGACAATGAGCAGTTCTTC
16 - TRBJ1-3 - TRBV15 CATSRDLGESGNTIYF TGTGCCACCAGCAGAGATCTAGGGGAATCTGGAAACACCATATATTTT
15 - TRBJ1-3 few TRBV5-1 CASSPGQGLGNTIYF TGCGCCAGCAGCCCGGGGCAGGGGCTCGGAAACACCATATATTTT
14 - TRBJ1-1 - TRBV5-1 CASSLGQINTEAFF TGCGCCAGCAGCTTGGGGCAGATTAACACTGAAGCTTTCTTT
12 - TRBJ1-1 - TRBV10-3 CAISPGDTEAFF TGTGCCATCAGCCCGGGGGACACTGAAGCTTTCTTT
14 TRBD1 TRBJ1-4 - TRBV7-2 CASSPDRGLEKLFF TGTGCCAGCAGCCCGGACAGGGGGCTCGAAAAACTGTTTTTT
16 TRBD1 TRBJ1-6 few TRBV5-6 CASSPRTGDYNSPLHF TGTGCCAGCAGCCCCCGGACAGGGGACTATAATTCACCCCTCCACTTT
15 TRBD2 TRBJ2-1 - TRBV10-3 CAISGAGGSYNEQFF TGTGCCATCAGTGGAGCGGGGGGCTCCTACAATGAGCAGTTCTTC
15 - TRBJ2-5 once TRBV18 CASSPPTGSRETQYF TGTGCCAGCTCACCACCTACAGGGTCGAGAGAGACCCAGTACTTC
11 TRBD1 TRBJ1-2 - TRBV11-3 CASSPGGGYTF TGTGCCAGCAGCCCAGGGGGGGGCTACACCTTC
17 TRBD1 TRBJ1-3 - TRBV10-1 CASSEDREVVAGNTIYF TGCGCCAGCAGTGAGGACAGGGAGGTCGTAGCTGGAAACACCATATATTTT
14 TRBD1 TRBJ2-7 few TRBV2 CASEPGQFLPEQYF TGTGCCAGCGAACCGGGACAGTTTTTGCCCGAGCAGTACTTC
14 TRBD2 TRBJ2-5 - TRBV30 CAWSVLAGSETQYF TGTGCCTGGAGTGTACTAGCGGGATCAGAGACCCAGTACTTC
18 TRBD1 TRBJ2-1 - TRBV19 CASRPGQGAPQFGNEQFF TGTGCCAGTCGACCGGGACAGGGGGCCCCCCAGTTTGGCAATGAGCAGTTCTTC
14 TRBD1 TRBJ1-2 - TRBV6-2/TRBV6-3 CASSTSGQNYGYTF TGTGCCAGCAGTACCTCGGGACAGAACTATGGCTACACCTTC
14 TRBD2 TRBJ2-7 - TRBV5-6 CASSLGTSYYEQYF TGTGCCAGCAGCTTAGGGACTAGCTATTACGAGCAGTACTTC
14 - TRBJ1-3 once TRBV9 CASSAQGSGNTIYF TGTGCCAGCAGCGCCCAGGGTTCTGGAAACACCATATATTTT
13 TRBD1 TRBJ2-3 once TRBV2 CARGTENTDTQYF TGTGCCAGGGGGACAGAGAACACAGATACGCAGTATTTT